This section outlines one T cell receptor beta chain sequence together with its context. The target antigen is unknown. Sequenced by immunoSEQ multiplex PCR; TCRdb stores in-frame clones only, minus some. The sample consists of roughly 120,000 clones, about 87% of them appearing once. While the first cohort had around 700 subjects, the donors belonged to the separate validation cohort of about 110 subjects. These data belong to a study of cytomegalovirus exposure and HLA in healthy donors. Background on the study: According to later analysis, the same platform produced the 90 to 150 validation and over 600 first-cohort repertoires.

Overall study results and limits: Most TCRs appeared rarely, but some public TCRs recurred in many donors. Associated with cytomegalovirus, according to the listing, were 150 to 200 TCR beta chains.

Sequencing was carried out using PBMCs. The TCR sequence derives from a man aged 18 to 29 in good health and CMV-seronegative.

The CDR3 protein is CASSLGAGVYEQYF. The CDR3 region has the DNA TGTGCCAGCAGTTTAGGGGCGGGGGTCTACGAGCAGTACTTC. This sequence joins TRBV27 and TRBJ2-7; TRBD2 aligns across 7 bases. The length of the CDR3 is 14 residues. V shed 2 bases and J 3 bases; nucleotides not matched to a gene: 4. CDR1 MNHEY and CDR2 SMNVEV come from the germline V gene (reference sequence).